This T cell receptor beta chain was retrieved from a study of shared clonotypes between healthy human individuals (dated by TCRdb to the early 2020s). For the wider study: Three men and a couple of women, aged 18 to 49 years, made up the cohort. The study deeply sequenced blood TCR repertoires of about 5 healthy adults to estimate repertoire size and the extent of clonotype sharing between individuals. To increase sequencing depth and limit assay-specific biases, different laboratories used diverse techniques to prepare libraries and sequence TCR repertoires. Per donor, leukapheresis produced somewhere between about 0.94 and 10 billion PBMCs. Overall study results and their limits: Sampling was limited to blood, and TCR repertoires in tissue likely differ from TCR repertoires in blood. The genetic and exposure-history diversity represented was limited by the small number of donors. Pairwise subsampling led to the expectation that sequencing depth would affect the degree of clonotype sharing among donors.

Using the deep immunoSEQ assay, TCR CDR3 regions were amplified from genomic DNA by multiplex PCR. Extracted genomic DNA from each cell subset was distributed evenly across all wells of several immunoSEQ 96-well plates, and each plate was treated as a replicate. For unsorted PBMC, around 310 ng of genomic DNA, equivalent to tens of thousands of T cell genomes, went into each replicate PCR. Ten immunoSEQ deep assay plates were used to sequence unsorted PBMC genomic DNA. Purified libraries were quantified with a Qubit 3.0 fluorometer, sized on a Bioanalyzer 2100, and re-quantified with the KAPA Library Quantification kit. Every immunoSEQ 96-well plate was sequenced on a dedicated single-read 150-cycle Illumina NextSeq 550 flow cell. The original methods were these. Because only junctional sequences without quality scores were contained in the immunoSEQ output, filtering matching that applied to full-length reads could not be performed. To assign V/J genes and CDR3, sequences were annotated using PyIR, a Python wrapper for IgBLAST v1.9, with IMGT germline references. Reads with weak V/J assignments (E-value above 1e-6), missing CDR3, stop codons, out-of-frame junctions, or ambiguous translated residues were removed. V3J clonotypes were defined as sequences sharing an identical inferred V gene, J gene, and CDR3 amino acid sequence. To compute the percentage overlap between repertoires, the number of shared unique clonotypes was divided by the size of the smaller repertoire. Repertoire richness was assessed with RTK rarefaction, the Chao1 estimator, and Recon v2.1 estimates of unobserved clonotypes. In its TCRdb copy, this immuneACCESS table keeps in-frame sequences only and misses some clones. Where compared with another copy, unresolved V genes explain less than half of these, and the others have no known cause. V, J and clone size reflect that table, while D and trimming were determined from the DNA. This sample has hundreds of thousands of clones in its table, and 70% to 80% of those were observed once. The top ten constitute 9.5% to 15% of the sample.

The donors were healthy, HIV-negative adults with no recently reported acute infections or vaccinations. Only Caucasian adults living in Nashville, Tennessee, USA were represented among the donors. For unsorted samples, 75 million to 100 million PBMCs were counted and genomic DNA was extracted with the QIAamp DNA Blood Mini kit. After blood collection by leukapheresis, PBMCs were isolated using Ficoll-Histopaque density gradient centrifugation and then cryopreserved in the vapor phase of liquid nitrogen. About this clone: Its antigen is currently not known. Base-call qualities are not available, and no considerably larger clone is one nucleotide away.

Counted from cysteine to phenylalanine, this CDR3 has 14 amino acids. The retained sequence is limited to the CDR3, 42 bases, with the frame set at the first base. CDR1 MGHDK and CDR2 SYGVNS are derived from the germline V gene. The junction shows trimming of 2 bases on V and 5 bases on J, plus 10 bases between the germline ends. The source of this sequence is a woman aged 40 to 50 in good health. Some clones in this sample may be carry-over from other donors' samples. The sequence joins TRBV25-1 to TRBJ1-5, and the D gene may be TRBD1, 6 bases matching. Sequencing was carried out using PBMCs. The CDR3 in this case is CASSEGTYHQPQHF. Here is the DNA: TGTGCCAGCAGTGAAGGGACATACCATCAGCCCCAGCATTTT. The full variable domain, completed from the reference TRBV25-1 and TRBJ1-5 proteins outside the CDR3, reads EADIYQTPRYLVIGTGKKITLECSQTMGHDKMYWYQQDPGMELHLIHYSYGVNSTEKGDLSSESTVSRIRTEHFPLTLESARPSHTSQYLCASSEGTYHQPQHFGDGTRLSIL.